This T cell receptor (beta chain) was captured in a study of blood T cells in healthy people across ages. On the study more broadly: For every two T cells, template switching captured about one barcoded beta molecule.

CDR1 and CDR2 from the germline V gene are SEHNR and FQNEAQ (reference sequence). Trimming shortened V by 1 base and J by 7 bases, and 17 bases separated the two germline ends. This CDR3 spans 15 amino acids. Researchers report isolating at least 6.5 million PBMCs per sample. It was with a sample-barcoded 5' primer and a J-beta primer mix that a second PCR of about 6 to 12 cycles was run. TCRdb reprocessed the 5' RACE reads with MiXCR, giving one entry per CDR3 protein. Here the sample spans around 940,000 distinct CDR3 sequences, just over 50% being singletons. Source material: blood. The chain carries TRBV7-9 and TRBJ2-7, with a tentative D call TRBD2 (6 bases). The sequence was collected from a woman aged 60 to 75 in good health. This chain's CDR3 is CASSLEGGPYNEQYF. CDR3 DNA sequence: TGTGCCAGCAGCTTAGAAGGAGGGCCCTACAATGAGCAGTACTTC.